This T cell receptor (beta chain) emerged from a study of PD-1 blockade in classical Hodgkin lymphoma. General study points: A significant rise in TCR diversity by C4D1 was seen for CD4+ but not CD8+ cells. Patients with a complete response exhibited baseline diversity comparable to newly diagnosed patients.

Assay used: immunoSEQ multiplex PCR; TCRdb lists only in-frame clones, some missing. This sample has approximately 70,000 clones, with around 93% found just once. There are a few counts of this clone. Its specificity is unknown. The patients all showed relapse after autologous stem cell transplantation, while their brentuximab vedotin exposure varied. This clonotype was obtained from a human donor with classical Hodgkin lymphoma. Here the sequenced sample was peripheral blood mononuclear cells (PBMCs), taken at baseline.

The CDR3 coding sequence is TGTGCCAGCAACCAAAACACTGAAGCTTTCTTT. Translation: CASNQNTEAFF. V is TRBV2 and J is TRBJ1-1; D call uncertain. The CDR3 totals 11 residues. The germline V gene has CDR1 SNHLY and CDR2 FYNNEI. The V gene lost 7 bases and the J gene lost 2 bases, with 5 bases spanning the gap.